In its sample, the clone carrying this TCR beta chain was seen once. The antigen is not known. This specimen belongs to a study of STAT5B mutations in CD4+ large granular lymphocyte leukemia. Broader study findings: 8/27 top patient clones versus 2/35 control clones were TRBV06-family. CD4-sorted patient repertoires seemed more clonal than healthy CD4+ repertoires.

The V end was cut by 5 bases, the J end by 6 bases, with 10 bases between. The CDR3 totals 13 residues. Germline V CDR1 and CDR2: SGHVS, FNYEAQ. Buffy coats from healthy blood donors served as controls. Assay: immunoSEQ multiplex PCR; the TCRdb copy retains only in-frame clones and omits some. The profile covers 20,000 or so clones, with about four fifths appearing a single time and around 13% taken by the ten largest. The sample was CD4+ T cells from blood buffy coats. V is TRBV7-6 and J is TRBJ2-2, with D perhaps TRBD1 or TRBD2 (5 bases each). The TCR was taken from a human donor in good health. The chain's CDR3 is CASSPRESGELFF. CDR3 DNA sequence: TGTGCCAGCAGCCCCAGGGAGTCCGGGGAGCTGTTTTTT.